Below are 32 T cell receptor beta chains sequenced from a single sample in a study of T cell changes during pregnancy in multiple sclerosis. Clones were read by immunoSEQ multiplex PCR, and TCRdb kept only the in-frame ones, dropping some. The data show roughly 99,000 clones, 90% to 95% seen once. The material sequenced was peripheral blood, taken after pregnancy. All receptors come from a female donor in good health, enrolled as a control in a pregnancy study.

The rearrangement joins TRBV5-8 to TRBJ2-1; 11 bases are shared with TRBD2. CDR1 and CDR2 from the germline V gene are SGHTS and YDEGEE. J lost 1 base, V lost 1 base, and 4 bases had no gene match. CDR3 length: 17 amino acids. CDR3: CASSLSLAGGSYNEQFF. The CDR3 DNA follows: TGTGCCAGCAGCTTGTCTCTAGCGGGGGGTTCCTACAATGAGCAGTTCTTC.

V gene TRBV28 combines with J gene TRBJ1-2; TRBD1 matches at 8 bases. Germline CDR1 MDHEN, CDR2 SYDVKM. J lost 6 bases, V lost 7 bases, and 13 bases had no gene match. CDR3 size: 15 residues. In DNA form, the CDR3 reads TGTGCCAGCACCTTGGGAGACAGGGGAAGAGATGGCTACACCTTC. It translates to CASTLGDRGRDGYTF.

This clone ranks as medium-sized. V gene TRBV2 combines with J gene TRBJ2-2; 8 bases align to TRBD1. The germline gives CDR1 SNHLY, CDR2 FYNNEI. V was clipped by 7 bases and J by 6 bases; unmatched bases: 10. CDR3 length equals 15 residues. CDR3 sequence (DNA): TGTGCCAGCATGGGGGGACAGGTCGTTCCCGGGGAGCTGTTTTTT. Translation: CASMGGQVVPGELFF.

This clone was detected only once. The chain carries TRBV29-1 and TRBJ2-5; 7 bases agree with TRBD1. Germline V gives CDR1 SQVTM, CDR2 ANQGSEA. The CDR3 has 14 residues. V trimming: 7 bases; J trimming: 2 bases; junction bases outside the gene matches: 10. CDR3 sequence reads: CSGYRGDGQETQYF. CDR3 DNA: TGCAGCGGGTACAGGGGCGACGGTCAAGAGACCCAGTACTTC. Full variable domain (outside the CDR3, taken from reference TRBV29-1 and TRBJ2-5): SAVISQKPSRDICQRGTSLTIQCQVDSQVTMMFWYRQQPGQSLTLIATANQGSEATYESGFVIDKFPISRPNLTFSTLTVSNMSPEDSSIYLCSGYRGDGQETQYFGPGTRLLVL.

The CDR3 sequence is CASSDFGEVRDEQFF. DNA of the CDR3: TGTGCCAGCAGTGATTTCGGGGAGGTCAGGGATGAGCAGTTCTTC. The rearrangement joins TRBV2 to TRBJ2-1; D is possibly TRBD2 (6 bases). In germline, CDR1 is SNHLY, CDR2 FYNNEI. Trimming shortened V by 3 bases and J by 8 bases, and 17 bases separated the two germline ends. The CDR3 consists of 15 residues.

This clone was observed a single time. This chain joins TRBV28 and TRBJ2-1; D is unresolved. V was pared by 5 bases and J by 0 bases, with 11 bases between. This CDR3 has 15 residues. Germline V gene data show CDR1 as MDHEN and CDR2 as SYDVKM. The CDR3 loop reads CASSDTVSSYNEQFF. In DNA, the CDR3 is TGTGCCAGCAGTGATACAGTGAGCTCCTACAATGAGCAGTTCTTC.

The chain links TRBV5-1 to TRBJ1-1; no reliable D call. Trimming stripped 0 bases from V and 3 bases from J, with 6 bases between. The CDR3 loop spans 13 amino acids. The germline gives CDR1 SGHRS, CDR2 YFSETQ. CDR3 sequence: CASSLGQDTEAFF. In nucleotides, the CDR3 is TGCGCCAGCAGCTTGGGACAAGACACTGAAGCTTTCTTT.

This sequence joins TRBV7-8 and TRBJ2-7, with D maybe TRBD1 (5 bases). This CDR3 has 15 residues. Germline loops: CDR1 SGHVS, CDR2 FQNEAQ. V was pared by 5 bases and J by 2 bases, with 16 bases between. The CDR3 DNA sequence: TGTGCCAGCAGCCTCCGCCTATTAGGGGCCTACGAGCAGTACTTC. Its translation is CASSLRLLGAYEQYF.

The V call is TRBV4-1, the J call TRBJ1-1; D not resolved. Germline values: CDR1 MGHRA, CDR2 YSYEKL. The CDR3 totals 14 residues. V was cut by 2 bases and J by 1 base, with 8 bases left in between. This chain's CDR3 is CASSQLTRNTEAFF. DNA for the CDR3: TGCGCCAGCAGCCAACTCACGAGGAACACTGAAGCTTTCTTT.

As to this clone: Other DNA sequences in the sample encode the same CDR3. The chain couples TRBV30 to TRBJ2-7; TRBD1 matches 8 bases. The length of the CDR3 is 14 residues. J was trimmed by 3 bases and V by 1 base; bases with no gene match: 5. From germline, CDR1 is GTSNPN and CDR2 SVGIG (reference sequence). The CDR3 sequence: CAWSGTGTFYEQYF. CDR3 coding DNA: TGTGCCTGGAGTGGGACAGGGACTTTCTACGAGCAGTACTTC.

A single count supports this clone. The CDR3 nucleotides read TGTGCCAGCAGCAAAGTAGAGATTCTCCCAACTCCTACCTACAATGAGCAGTTCTTC. Protein: CASSKVEILPTPTYNEQFF. J is TRBJ2-1 and V is TRBV21-1; the D segment call TRBD2 is taken from the table without a DNA check. TRBV21-1 represents a pseudogene. The CDR3 is 19 amino acids.

This clone has a handful of counts. V usage is TRBV7-9 and J usage is TRBJ2-2; 9 positions match TRBD1. J lost 6 bases, V lost 4 bases, and 6 bases had no gene match. Germline loops: CDR1 SEHNR, CDR2 FQNEAQ (reference sequence). There are 15 residues in the CDR3. The CDR3 region is CASSWGQGEAGELFF. In DNA form, the CDR3 reads TGTGCCAGCAGCTGGGGACAGGGAGAGGCCGGGGAGCTGTTTTTT.

DNA of the CDR3: TGTGCCATCAAGGGGGTTTCCTACGAGCAGTACTTC. Encoded protein: CAIKGVSYEQYF. The J gene is TRBJ2-7, the V gene TRBV10-3; D possibly corresponds to TRBD1 (6 bases). Germline CDR1 is ENHRY and CDR2 is SYGVKD. CDR3 length: 12 residues. V lost 7 bases, J lost 1 base, and 8 bases lay in between.

This clone was detected a few times. The V call is TRBV2, the J call TRBJ1-4; D possibly corresponds to TRBD1 (5 bases). Germline-derived CDR1 and CDR2 are SNHLY and FYNNEI. Trimming shortened V by 3 bases and J by 4 bases, and 9 bases separated the two germline ends. CDR3 length: 14 residues. CDR3 coding DNA: TGTGCCAGCAGTGATGGCAGGGATAATGAAAAACTGTTTTTT. It is translated as CASSDGRDNEKLFF.

This clone has only a few counts. The rearrangement uses TRBV2 and TRBJ1-1, with D possibly being TRBD1 (6 bases). This CDR3 is 13 amino acids long. Germline CDR1 SNHLY, CDR2 FYNNEI. The V and J ends lost 6 bases and 8 bases respectively, with 16 bases between them. CDR3 loop: CASRPGVLVEAFF. The CDR3 DNA follows: TGTGCCAGCAGGCCAGGGGTTTTGGTGGAAGCTTTCTTT.

V usage is TRBV29-1 and J usage is TRBJ1-2; a weak D match, TRBD1 (6 bases). Looked up from germline, CDR1 is SQVTM and CDR2 is ANQGSEA. Trimming stripped 1 base from V and 7 bases from J, with 13 bases between. The CDR3 is 13 residues long. The CDR3 DNA is TGCAGCGTTGAAGCCCAACTGGGGGCTGGCTACACCTTC. Translating gives CSVEAQLGAGYTF.

This clone was seen a few times. This chain connects TRBV7-2 to TRBJ2-1; weak D call: TRBD1 (6 bases). Trimming shortened V by 2 bases and J by 10 bases, and 12 bases separated the two germline ends. CDR1 and CDR2 (germline): SGHTA, FQGNSA. This CDR3 has 13 amino acids. CDR3 nucleotides: TGTGCCAGCAGCTTATTAAGGGGGTACGAGCAGTTCTTC. Residues: CASSLLRGYEQFF.

The CDR3 sequence is CASSPLISGRGTDTQYF. CDR3 in DNA: TGTGCCAGCAGCCCCCTCATTAGCGGGAGGGGGACAGATACGCAGTATTTT. The chain uses TRBV5-6 and TRBJ2-3, with 11 bases lining up with TRBD2. V was clipped by 4 bases and J by 3 bases; unmatched bases: 10. The CDR3 length is 17 residues. Germline values: CDR1 SGHDT, CDR2 YYEEEE.

The chain carries TRBV6-6 and TRBJ2-1; 8 bases are shared with TRBD2. Trimming took 6 bases from V and 6 from J; bases not matched to a gene: 1. The CDR3 spans 12 residues. Looked up from germline, CDR1 is MNHNY and CDR2 is SVGAGI (reference sequence). CDR3 in DNA: TGTGCCAGCAGGACTAGCGTCAATGAGCAGTTCTTC. Translated, it gives CASRTSVNEQFF.

The V gene is TRBV5-1, the J gene TRBJ1-2, with 11 bases fitting TRBD1. Germline lookup yields CDR1 SGHRS and CDR2 YFSETQ. The length of the CDR3 is 16 residues. V gave up 2 bases and J gave up 0 bases; unmatched junction bases: 3. The CDR3 DNA is TGCGCCAGCAGCTTAGGACAGGGGGCCGCTAACTATGGCTACACCTTC. Amino acid sequence: CASSLGQGAANYGYTF.

V usage is TRBV5-4 and J usage is TRBJ2-2; D may be TRBD1 (6 bases). The CDR3 is made up of 16 amino acids. V was pared by 0 bases and J by 1 base, with 10 bases between. Germline assignment: CDR1 SGHNT and CDR2 YYREEE (reference sequence). CDR3 nucleotide sequence: TGTGCCAGCAGCTTGGTAACAGGGCGGAACACCGGGGAGCTGTTTTTT. Protein: CASSLVTGRNTGELFF.

V is TRBV28 and J is TRBJ1-1; 8 nucleotides match TRBD1. Per the germline V gene, CDR1 is MDHEN and CDR2 is SYDVKM. This CDR3 is built from 18 residues. The J segment lost 4 bases and the V segment lost 6 bases, leaving 19 bases of the junction unmatched. The CDR3 region has the DNA TGTGCCAGCAGCCCCCCAGGACAGGGTAATTGGGATAGCACTGAAGCTTTCTTT. This gives the protein CASSPPGQGNWDSTEAFF.

The chain carries TRBV21-1 and TRBJ2-3; the D call in the table, TRBD1, was not verified against the DNA. TRBV21-1 is a documented pseudogene. The CDR3 length is 15 residues. The CDR3 nucleotides read TGTGCCAGCAGCACTCCGGGACACCGCACAGATACGCAGTATTTT. Residues: CASSTPGHRTDTQYF.

This sequence joins TRBV5-4 and TRBJ2-7; 8 bases line up with TRBD1. The CDR3 consists of 16 residues. Germline V gene data show CDR1 as SGHNT and CDR2 as YYREEE (reference sequence). The V segment lost 4 bases and the J segment 2 bases; nucleotides outside the gene matches: 11. For the CDR3, the DNA is TGTGCCAGCAGCACGAACAGGGGGACTTTAACCTACGAGCAGTACTTC. Amino acid sequence: CASSTNRGTLTYEQYF.

The chain is built from TRBV9 and TRBJ1-1, with 8 nucleotides matching TRBD1. The CDR3 totals 15 residues. V lost 0 bases and J lost 6; bases outside the gene matches: 7. Germline V CDR1 and CDR2: SGDLS, YYNGEE. CDR3 nucleotides: TGTGCCAGCAGCGTAGTGGCAGGGGGCTTGGCTGAAGCTTTCTTT. This codes for CASSVVAGGLAEAFF. Looking up the rest from reference TRBV9 and TRBJ1-1 gives the full variable domain: DSGVTQTPKHLITATGQRVTLRCSPRSGDLSVYWYQQSLDQGLQFLIQYYNGEERAKGNILERFSAQQFPDLHSELNLSSLELGDSALYFCASSVVAGGLAEAFFGQGTRLTVV.

V usage is TRBV28 and J usage is TRBJ1-2; the D gene is possibly TRBD1 (6 bases). V gave up 3 bases and J gave up 4 bases, with 9 bases separating them. The germline CDR1 and CDR2 sequences are MDHEN and SYDVKM. CDR3 size: 13 residues. The CDR3, as DNA: TGTGCCAGCAGTTTTGCCAGGGGCTATGGCTACACCTTC. It codes for CASSFARGYGYTF.

V gene TRBV5-1 combines with J gene TRBJ2-7; 7 nucleotides align to TRBD1. The germline V gene has CDR1 SGHRS and CDR2 YFSETQ. The CDR3 is made up of 15 amino acids. The V segment lost 4 bases and the J segment 0 bases; nucleotides outside the gene matches: 7. The CDR3 DNA is TGCGCCAGCAGCGGTCGGACAGGCATCTCCTACGAGCAGTACTTC. It encodes CASSGRTGISYEQYF.

The V and J genes are TRBV7-9 and TRBJ2-1; 9 bases are a match to TRBD1. CDR1 is SEHNR and CDR2 is FQNEAQ in the germline V gene (reference sequence). Germline trimming cut 4 bases from V and 6 bases from J; bases unmatched to any gene: 10. The CDR3 totals 16 residues. The CDR3 DNA sequence: TGTGCCAGCAGCTCAGGGGACAGGGTGTATCCCAATGAGCAGTTCTTC. Protein: CASSSGDRVYPNEQFF.

V is TRBV5-4 and J is TRBJ2-1, with D possibly being TRBD1 (5 bases). V lost 2 bases, J lost 7 bases, and 10 bases lay in between. In germline, CDR1 is SGHNT, CDR2 YYREEE (reference sequence). The CDR3 is made up of 13 amino acids. The CDR3 spells CASSFIRANEQFF. CDR3 bases: TGTGCCAGCAGCTTTATCAGGGCGAATGAGCAGTTCTTC.

The chain has TRBV5-6 and TRBJ1-1; a possible D gene is TRBD1 (5 bases). Per the germline V gene, CDR1 is SGHDT and CDR2 is YYEEEE. The V end lost 4 bases, the J end lost 10 bases, and 20 bases lay between the germline ends. This CDR3 spans 14 amino acids. CDR3 residues: CASSNQDMVRGAFF. CDR3 nucleotides: TGTGCCAGCAGCAACCAGGACATGGTCAGAGGAGCTTTCTTT.

The V and J genes are TRBV11-3 and TRBJ2-3; TRBD2 matches at 9 bases. There are 15 residues in the CDR3. V lost 4 bases to trimming and J lost 6 bases; unmatched junction nucleotides: 8. The V gene's germline CDR1 is SGHNT and CDR2 YENEEA. The CDR3 sequence: CASSSTSGGLDTQYF. As DNA, the CDR3 is TGTGCCAGCAGCTCGACGAGCGGGGGGTTGGATACGCAGTATTTT.

This chain joins TRBV7-8 and TRBJ2-7; D uncertain. The CDR3 covers 15 residues. CDR1 SGHVS and CDR2 FQNEAQ come from the germline V gene. V lost 5 bases and J 0 bases, leaving 14 bases between the germline ends. This CDR3 reads CASSPRRLSSYEQYF. The DNA for the CDR3 is TGTGCCAGCAGCCCCCGGCGACTCAGCTCCTACGAGCAGTACTTC.